A single sample is the source of the 8 T cell receptor beta chains below, sequenced in a study of shared clonotypes between healthy human individuals. Sequencing used immunoSEQ multiplex PCR; TCRdb keeps in-frame clones, though not all of them. The table records 1.6 million or so clones, roughly 95% of them present only once. The sample consisted of naive CD4+ T cells sorted from blood. As for subset: CD45RA+ positively selected. The receptors originated from a man aged 25-45 years in good health.

The V and J genes are TRBV19 and TRBJ2-1; D not certain. Trimming took off 0 bases at V and 3 bases at J, with 15 bases between the two ends. The CDR3 spans 17 residues. Germline V lookup: CDR1 LNHDA, CDR2 SQIVND (reference sequence). The CDR3 DNA reads as TGTGCCAGTAGTATAGATCAAGGTCCCAGCCGCTACAATGAGCAGTTCTTC. It encodes CASSIDQGPSRYNEQFF.

A single count supports this clone. This chain connects TRBV7-6 to TRBJ2-1, with D hard to call. Trimming pared 2 bases from V and 9 bases from J, leaving 17 bases between. The CDR3 totals 15 residues. Germline V gives CDR1 SGHVS, CDR2 FNYEAQ. This CDR3 reads CASSLYLRVVGEQFF. DNA of the CDR3: TGTGCCAGCAGCTTATACCTCCGGGTTGTCGGTGAGCAGTTCTTC.

The chain employs TRBV7-9 and TRBJ2-1; D remains unclear. The CDR3 extends over 16 amino acids. V was pared by 5 bases and J by 5 bases, with 19 bases between. Germline assignment: CDR1 SEHNR and CDR2 FQNEAQ (reference sequence). The CDR3 nucleotides read TGTGCCAGCAGCCAGGTTCGTGGGTCCCCTAACAATGAGCAGTTCTTC. Translated: CASSQVRGSPNNEQFF.

The sample holds a few counts of this clone. The CDR3 nucleotides read TGTGCCAGCAGCAACTATGGCTACACCTTC. This encodes CASSNYGYTF. The genes are TRBV25-1 and TRBJ1-2; D uncertain. CDR3 length: 10 residues. Trimming cost V 6 bases and J 2 bases, with 1 base left between them. Germline CDR1 is MGHDK and CDR2 is SYGVNS.

J is TRBJ2-2 and V is TRBV18, with 8 positions matching TRBD1. The CDR3 length is 17 residues. Trimming removed 4 bases from V and 4 bases from J; junction bases left unmatched: 11. From germline, CDR1 is KGHSH and CDR2 LQKENI. CDR3 nucleotides: TGTGCCAGCTCACGTGAAGGGACAGGATTTCTCACCGGGGAGCTGTTTTTT. It is translated as CASSREGTGFLTGELFF.

The chain combines TRBV28 with TRBJ2-4; 13 bases align to TRBD2. Germline V gene lookup returns CDR1 MDHEN and CDR2 SYDVKM. This CDR3 comprises 17 residues. With 5 bases clipped from V and 11 bases from J, the junction kept 15 bases outside the gene matches. CDR3 sequence (DNA): TGTGCCAGCAGTCCGCTTCACTTCGGACTAGCGGGAGTCGTTCAGTACTTC. It is translated as CASSPLHFGLAGVVQYF.

This chain joins TRBV27 and TRBJ2-7, with 7 bases fitting TRBD1. V shed 5 bases and J 3 bases; nucleotides not matched to a gene: 7. The CDR3 runs to 14 residues. Germline-derived CDR1 and CDR2 are MNHEY and SMNVEV (reference sequence). CDR3 nucleotide sequence: TGTGCCAGCAGTCCCCGACAGGGCCTCTACGAGCAGTACTTC. It translates to CASSPRQGLYEQYF.

The chain recombines TRBV10-1 with TRBJ2-7, with D tentatively TRBD1 or TRBD2 (8 bases each). Per the germline V gene, CDR1 is WNHNN and CDR2 is SYGVQD (reference sequence). V lost 4 bases, J lost 3 bases, and 19 bases lay in between. This CDR3 contains 16 residues. This chain's CDR3 is CASSASRGDRYYEQYF. The CDR3, as DNA: TGCGCCAGCAGTGCCTCGCGGGGGGACAGGTACTACGAGCAGTACTTC.